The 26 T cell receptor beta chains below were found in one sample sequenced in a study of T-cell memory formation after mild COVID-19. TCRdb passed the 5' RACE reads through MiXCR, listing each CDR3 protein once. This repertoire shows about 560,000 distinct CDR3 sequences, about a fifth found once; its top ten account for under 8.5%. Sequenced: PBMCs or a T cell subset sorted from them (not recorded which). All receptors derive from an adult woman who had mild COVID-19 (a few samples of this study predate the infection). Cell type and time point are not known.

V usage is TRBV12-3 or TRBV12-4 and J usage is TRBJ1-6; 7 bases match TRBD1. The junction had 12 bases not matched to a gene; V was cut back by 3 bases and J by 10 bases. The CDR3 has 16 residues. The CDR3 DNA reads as TGTGCCAGCAGTTTGTCACCAGACAGGGCAGGATCACCCCTCCACTTT. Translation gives CASSLSPDRAGSPLHF.

CDR3 residues: CARNSRGYSNQPQHF. The CDR3 DNA follows: TGTGCCAGAAACTCCAGGGGCTATAGCAATCAGCCCCAGCATTTT. The chain couples TRBV7-9 to TRBJ1-5; a possible D gene is TRBD1 (6 bases). Germline CDR1 reads SEHNR; CDR2 reads FQNEAQ (reference sequence). This CDR3 spans 15 amino acids. Deletions cut 9 bases from V and 0 bases from J, with 15 bases between.

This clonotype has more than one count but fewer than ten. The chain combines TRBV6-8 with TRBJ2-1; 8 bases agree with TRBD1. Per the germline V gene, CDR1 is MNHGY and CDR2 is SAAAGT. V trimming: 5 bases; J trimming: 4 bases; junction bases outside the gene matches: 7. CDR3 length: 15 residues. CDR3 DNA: TGTGCCAGCAGTAAGGACAGGGAAGAGTACAATGAGCAGTTCTTC. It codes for CASSKDREEYNEQFF.

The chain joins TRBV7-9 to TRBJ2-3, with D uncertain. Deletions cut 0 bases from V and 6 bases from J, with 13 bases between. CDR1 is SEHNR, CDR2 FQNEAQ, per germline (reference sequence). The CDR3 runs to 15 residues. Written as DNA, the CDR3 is TGTGCCAGCAGCTTAGCGACCCAAGTCCCGGATACGCAGTATTTT. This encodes CASSLATQVPDTQYF.

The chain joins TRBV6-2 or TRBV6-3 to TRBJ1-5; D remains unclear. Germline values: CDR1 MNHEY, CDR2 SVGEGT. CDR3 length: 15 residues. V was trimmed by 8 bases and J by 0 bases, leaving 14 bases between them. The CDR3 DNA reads TGTGCCAGCGAGTCACTGGTTTATAGCAATCAGCCCCAGCATTTT. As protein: CASESLVYSNQPQHF.

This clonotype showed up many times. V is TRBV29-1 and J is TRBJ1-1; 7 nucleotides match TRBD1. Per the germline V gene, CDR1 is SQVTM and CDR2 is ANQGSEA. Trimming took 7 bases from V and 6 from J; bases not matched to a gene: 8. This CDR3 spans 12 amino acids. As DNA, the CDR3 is TGCAGCGCCTCCAGGGGGAGGGCTGAAGCTTTCTTT. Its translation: CSASRGRAEAFF.

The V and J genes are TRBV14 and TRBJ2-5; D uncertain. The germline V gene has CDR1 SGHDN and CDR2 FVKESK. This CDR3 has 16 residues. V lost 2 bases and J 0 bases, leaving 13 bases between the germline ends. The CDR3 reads CASSQSEVTYQETQYF. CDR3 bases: TGTGCCAGCAGCCAATCGGAAGTCACCTACCAAGAGACCCAGTACTTC.

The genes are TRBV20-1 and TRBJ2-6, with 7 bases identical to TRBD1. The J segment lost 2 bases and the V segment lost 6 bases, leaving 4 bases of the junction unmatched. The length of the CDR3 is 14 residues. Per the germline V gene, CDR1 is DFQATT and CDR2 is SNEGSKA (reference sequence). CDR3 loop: CSAGQGAGANVLTF. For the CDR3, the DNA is TGCAGTGCGGGGCAGGGGGCTGGGGCCAACGTCCTGACTTTC.

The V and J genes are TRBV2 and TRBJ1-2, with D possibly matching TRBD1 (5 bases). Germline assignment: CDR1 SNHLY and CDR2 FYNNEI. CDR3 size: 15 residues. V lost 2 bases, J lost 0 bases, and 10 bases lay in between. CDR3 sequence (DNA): TGTGCCAGCAGTGAAAAGGGGATCACTAACTATGGCTACACCTTC. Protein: CASSEKGITNYGYTF.

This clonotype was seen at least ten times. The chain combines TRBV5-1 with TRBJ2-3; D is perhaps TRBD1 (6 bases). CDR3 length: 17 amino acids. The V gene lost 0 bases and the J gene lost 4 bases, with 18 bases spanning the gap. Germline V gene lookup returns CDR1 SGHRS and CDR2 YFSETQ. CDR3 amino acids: CASSLGHRDRKADTQYF. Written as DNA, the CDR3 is TGCGCCAGCAGCTTGGGCCACAGGGACCGTAAAGCAGATACGCAGTATTTT. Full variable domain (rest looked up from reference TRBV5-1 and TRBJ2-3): KAGVTQTPRYLIKTRGQQVTLSCSPISGHRSVSWYQQTPGQGLQFLFEYFSETQRNKGNFPGRFSGRQFSNSRSEMNVSTLELGDSALYLCASSLGHRDRKADTQYFGPGTRLTVL.

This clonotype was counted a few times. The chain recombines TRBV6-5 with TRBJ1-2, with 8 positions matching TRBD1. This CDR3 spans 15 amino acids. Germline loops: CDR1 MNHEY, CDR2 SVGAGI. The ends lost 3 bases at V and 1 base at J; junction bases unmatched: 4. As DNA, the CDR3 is TGTGCCAGCAGTTATGGACAGGGCCTTAACTATGGCTACACCTTC. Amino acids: CASSYGQGLNYGYTF.

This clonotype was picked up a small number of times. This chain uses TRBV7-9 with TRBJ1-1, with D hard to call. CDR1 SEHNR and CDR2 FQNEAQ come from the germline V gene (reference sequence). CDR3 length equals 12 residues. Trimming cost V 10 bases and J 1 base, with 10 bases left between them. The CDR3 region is CAIEAGNTEAFF. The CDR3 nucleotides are TGTGCCATCGAGGCTGGGAACACTGAAGCTTTCTTT.

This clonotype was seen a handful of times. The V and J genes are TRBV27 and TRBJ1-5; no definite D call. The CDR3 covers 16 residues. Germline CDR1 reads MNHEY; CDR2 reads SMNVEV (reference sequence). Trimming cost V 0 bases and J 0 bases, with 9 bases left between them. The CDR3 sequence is CASSLSSENSNQPQHF. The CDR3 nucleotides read TGTGCCAGCAGTTTATCGAGCGAAAATAGCAATCAGCCCCAGCATTTT.

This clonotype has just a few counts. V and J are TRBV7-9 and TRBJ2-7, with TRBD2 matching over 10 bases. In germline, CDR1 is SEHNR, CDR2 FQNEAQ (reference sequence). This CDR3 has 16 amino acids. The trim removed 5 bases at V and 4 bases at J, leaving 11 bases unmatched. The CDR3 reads CASSLPSGTSAYEQYF. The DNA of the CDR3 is TGTGCCAGCAGCCTTCCGTCGGGGACTAGCGCGTACGAGCAGTACTTC.

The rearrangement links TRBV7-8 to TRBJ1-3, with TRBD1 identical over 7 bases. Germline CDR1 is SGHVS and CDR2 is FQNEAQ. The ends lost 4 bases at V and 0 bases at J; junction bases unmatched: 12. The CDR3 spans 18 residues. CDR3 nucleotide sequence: TGTGCCAGCAGCTCCTTTCGGGACAGCCTCTCCTCTGGAAACACCATATATTTT. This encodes CASSSFRDSLSSGNTIYF.

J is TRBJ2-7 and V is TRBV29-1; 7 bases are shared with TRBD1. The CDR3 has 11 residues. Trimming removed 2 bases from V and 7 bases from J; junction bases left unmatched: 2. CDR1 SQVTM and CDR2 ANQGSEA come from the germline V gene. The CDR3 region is CSVESGGEQYF. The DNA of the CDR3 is TGCAGCGTTGAATCAGGGGGAGAGCAGTACTTC.

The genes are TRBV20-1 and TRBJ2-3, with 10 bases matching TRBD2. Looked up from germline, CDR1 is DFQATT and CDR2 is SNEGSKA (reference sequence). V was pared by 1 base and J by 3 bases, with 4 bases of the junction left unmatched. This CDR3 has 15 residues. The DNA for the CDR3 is TGCAGTGCTAGAGCTAGCGGGAGAAGTACAGATACGCAGTATTTT. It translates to CSARASGRSTDTQYF.

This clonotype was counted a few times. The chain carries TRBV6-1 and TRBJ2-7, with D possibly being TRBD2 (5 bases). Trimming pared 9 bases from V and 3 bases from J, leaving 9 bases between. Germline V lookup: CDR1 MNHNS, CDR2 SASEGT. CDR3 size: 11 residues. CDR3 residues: CASRGIYEQYF. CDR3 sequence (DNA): TGTGCCAGTCGGGGTATCTACGAGCAGTACTTC.

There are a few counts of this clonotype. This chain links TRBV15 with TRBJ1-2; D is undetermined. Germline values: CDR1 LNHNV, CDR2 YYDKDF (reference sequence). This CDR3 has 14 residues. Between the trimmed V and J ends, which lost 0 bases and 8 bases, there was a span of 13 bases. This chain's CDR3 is CATSREKRAGGYTF. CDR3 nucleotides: TGTGCCACCAGCAGAGAGAAACGGGCTGGAGGCTACACCTTC. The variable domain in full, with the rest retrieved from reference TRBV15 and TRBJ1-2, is DAMVIQNPRYQVTQFGKPVTLSCSQTLNHNVMYWYQQKSSQAPKLLFHYYDKDFNNEADTPDNFQSRRPNTSFCFLDIRSPGLGDTAMYLCATSREKRAGGYTFGSGTRLTVV.

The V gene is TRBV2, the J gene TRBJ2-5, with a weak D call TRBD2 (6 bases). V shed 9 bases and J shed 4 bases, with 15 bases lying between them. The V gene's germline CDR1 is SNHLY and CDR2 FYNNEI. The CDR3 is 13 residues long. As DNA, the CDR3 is TGTGCCAGTGTAAGGGAGGTGGGAGAGACCCAGTACTTC. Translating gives CASVREVGETQYF.

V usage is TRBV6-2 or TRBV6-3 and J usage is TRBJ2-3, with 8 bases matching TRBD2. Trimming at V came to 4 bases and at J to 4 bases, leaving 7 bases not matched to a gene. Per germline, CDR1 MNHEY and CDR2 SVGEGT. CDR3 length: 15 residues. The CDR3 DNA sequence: TGTGCCAGCAGTTTCCAGCGGGAGTGGCCAGATACGCAGTATTTT. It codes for CASSFQREWPDTQYF.

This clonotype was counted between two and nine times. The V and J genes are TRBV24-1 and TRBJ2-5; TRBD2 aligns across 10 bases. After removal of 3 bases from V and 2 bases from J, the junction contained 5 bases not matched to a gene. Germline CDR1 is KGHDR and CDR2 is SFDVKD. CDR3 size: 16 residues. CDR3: CATSDGVAGGQETQYF. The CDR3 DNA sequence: TGTGCCACCAGTGATGGCGTAGCGGGGGGACAAGAGACCCAGTACTTC.

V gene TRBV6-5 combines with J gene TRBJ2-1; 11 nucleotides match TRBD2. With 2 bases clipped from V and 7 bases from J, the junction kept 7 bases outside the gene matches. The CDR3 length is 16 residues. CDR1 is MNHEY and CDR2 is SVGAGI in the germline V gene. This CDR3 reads CASSYSGLAGTNEQFF. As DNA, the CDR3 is TGTGCCAGCAGTTACAGTGGACTAGCGGGTACGAATGAGCAGTTCTTC.

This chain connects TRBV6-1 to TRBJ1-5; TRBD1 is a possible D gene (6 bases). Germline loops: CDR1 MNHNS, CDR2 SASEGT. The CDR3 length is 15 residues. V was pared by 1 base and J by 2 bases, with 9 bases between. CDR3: CASSEESGGNQPQHF. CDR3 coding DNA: TGTGCCAGCAGTGAAGAGTCAGGGGGCAATCAGCCCCAGCATTTT.

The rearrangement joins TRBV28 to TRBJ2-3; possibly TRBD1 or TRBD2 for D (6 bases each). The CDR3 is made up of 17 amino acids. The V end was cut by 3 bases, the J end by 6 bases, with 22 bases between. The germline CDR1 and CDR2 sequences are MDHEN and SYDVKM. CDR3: CASSFRAGWGQRDTQYF. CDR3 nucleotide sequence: TGTGCCAGCAGTTTTAGAGCGGGCTGGGGGCAAAGGGATACGCAGTATTTT.

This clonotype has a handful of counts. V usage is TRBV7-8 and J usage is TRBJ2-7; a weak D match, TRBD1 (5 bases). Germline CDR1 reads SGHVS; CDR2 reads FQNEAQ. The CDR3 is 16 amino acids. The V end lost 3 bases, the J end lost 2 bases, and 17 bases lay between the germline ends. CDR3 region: CASSFYPGKMTYEQYF. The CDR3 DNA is TGTGCCAGCAGCTTTTACCCAGGGAAAATGACCTACGAGCAGTACTTC.